The 10 T cell receptor beta chains below all came from one sample that was sequenced in a study of blood T cell repertoires in COVID-19. This table comes from immunoSEQ multiplex PCR, and its TCRdb copy is limited to in-frame clones, with some not included. The sample includes almost 90,000 clones, about 90% of them seen just once. Sequencing was performed on peripheral blood. All receptors come from a man younger than 35 with COVID-19, enrolled during active disease.

This clone occurred a few times. This sequence joins TRBV20-1 and TRBJ2-2; 7 bases line up with TRBD1. The CDR3 loop spans 15 amino acids. The V segment lost 3 bases and the J segment 1 base; nucleotides outside the gene matches: 5. Germline assignment: CDR1 DFQATT and CDR2 SNEGSKA (reference sequence). Written as DNA, the CDR3 is TGCAGTGCTAGTTGGGACAGCGGGAACACCGGGGAGCTGTTTTTT. It yields the protein CSASWDSGNTGELFF.

The gene calls are TRBV15 and TRBJ2-2; no definite D call. Germline CDR1 LNHNV, CDR2 YYDKDF (reference sequence). The length of the CDR3 is 14 residues. V lost 0 bases and J lost 5, with 7 bases in between. The CDR3 DNA is TGTGCCACCAGCAGAGATGCAGAAACCGGGGAGCTGTTTTTT. Amino acids: CATSRDAETGELFF.

This clone was detected only a few times. The gene calls are TRBV28 and TRBJ2-7; D remains unclear. The V gene's germline CDR1 is MDHEN and CDR2 SYDVKM. This CDR3 is 14 amino acids long. V lost 3 bases and J lost 2, with 11 bases in between. The chain's CDR3 is CASSLFSPPYEQYF. The CDR3, as DNA: TGTGCCAGCAGTTTGTTCAGTCCTCCCTACGAGCAGTACTTC. Full variable domain (rest looked up from reference TRBV28 and TRBJ2-7): DVKVTQSSRYLVKRTGEKVFLECVQDMDHENMFWYRQDPGLGLRLIYFSYDVKMKEKGDIPEGYSVSREKKERFSLILESASTNQTSMYLCASSLFSPPYEQYFGPGTRLTVT.

This chain uses TRBV19 with TRBJ2-1, with a possible D match to TRBD1 (5 bases). This CDR3 contains 12 residues. Germline CDR1 and CDR2: LNHDA and SQIVND (reference sequence). V lost 7 bases and J lost 4, with 8 bases in between. The CDR3 DNA follows: TGTGCCAGTACTACAGGTTACAATGAGCAGTTCTTC. It specifies CASTTGYNEQFF.

The chain uses TRBV28 and TRBJ2-2; the match to TRBD1 covers 9 bases. This CDR3 contains 15 residues. From germline, CDR1 is MDHEN and CDR2 SYDVKM. Trimming cost V 10 bases and J 3 bases; bases outside gene matches: 9. The CDR3 DNA follows: TGTGCCACGCGTGGGACAGGGAGGTACACCGGGGAGCTGTTTTTT. This codes for CATRGTGRYTGELFF.

The CDR3 here is CASSSLAGTYEQYF. CDR3 bases: TGTGCCAGCAGCTCCCTAGCGGGGACCTACGAGCAGTACTTC. The rearrangement uses TRBV7-2 and TRBJ2-7, with TRBD2 matching over 9 bases. Germline-derived CDR1 and CDR2 are SGHTA and FQGNSA. V dropped 4 bases and J dropped 2; count of bases not matched to a gene: 3. The CDR3 is 14 amino acids.

The V and J genes are TRBV9 and TRBJ1-4; TRBD1 might be the D (6 bases). Germline CDR1 and CDR2: SGDLS and YYNGEE. V was pared by 0 bases and J by 8 bases, with 14 bases between. This CDR3 comprises 15 residues. Written as DNA, the CDR3 is TGTGCCAGCAGCGTAGCTCGGGGGGGCGAAGAAAAACTGTTTTTT. The encoded protein is CASSVARGGEEKLFF.

The genes are TRBV5-5 and TRBJ2-7; possibly TRBD1 for D (6 bases). This CDR3 has 14 amino acids. Germline V gene lookup returns CDR1 SGHKS and CDR2 YYEKEE (reference sequence). Trimming pared 0 bases from V and 2 bases from J, leaving 9 bases between. The CDR3 sequence: CASSLGQVPYEQYF. CDR3 bases: TGTGCCAGCAGCTTGGGACAGGTCCCCTACGAGCAGTACTTC.

The chain employs TRBV7-9 and TRBJ2-2, with D tentatively TRBD1 (6 bases). Trimming removed 3 bases from V and 3 bases from J, with 8 bases in between. The CDR3 length is 14 residues. The germline V gene encodes CDR1 SEHNR and CDR2 FQNEAQ (reference sequence). This CDR3 is CASSFDRYTGELFF. CDR3 nucleotides: TGTGCCAGCAGCTTTGACAGGTACACCGGGGAGCTGTTTTTT.

This rearrangement joins TRBV6-5 to TRBJ2-2, with unresolved D. The germline V gene has CDR1 MNHEY and CDR2 SVGAGI. The CDR3 has 15 residues. The V and J ends lost 5 bases and 2 bases respectively, with 12 bases between them. CDR3 sequence: CASSPPGSNTGELFF. The CDR3 region has the DNA TGTGCCAGCAGTCCCCCCGGGTCAAACACCGGGGAGCTGTTTTTT.